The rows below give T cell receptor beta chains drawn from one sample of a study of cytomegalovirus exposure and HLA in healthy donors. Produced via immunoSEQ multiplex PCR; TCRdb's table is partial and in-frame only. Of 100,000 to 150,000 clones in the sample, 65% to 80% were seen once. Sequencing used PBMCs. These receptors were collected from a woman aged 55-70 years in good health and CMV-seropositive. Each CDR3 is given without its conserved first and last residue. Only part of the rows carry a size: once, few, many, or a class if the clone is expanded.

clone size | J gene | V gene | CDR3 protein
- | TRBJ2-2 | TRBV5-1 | ASSLVAGTNTGELF
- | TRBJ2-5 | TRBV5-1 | ASSLEGGETQY
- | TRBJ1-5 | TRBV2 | ASSEVSMSGSNQPQH
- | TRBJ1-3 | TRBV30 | AWSGPGILGNTIY
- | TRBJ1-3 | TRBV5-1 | ASSWDSTGMGSGNTIY
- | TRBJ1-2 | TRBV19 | ASSPDRNYGYT
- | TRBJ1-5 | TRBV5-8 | ASSLGDNSNQPQH
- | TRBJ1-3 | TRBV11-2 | ASSPGTTSGNTIY
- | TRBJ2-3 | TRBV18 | ASSPRLAGGQDTQY
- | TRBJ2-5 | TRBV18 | ASSPLVPGQGVGETQY
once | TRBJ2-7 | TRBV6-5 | ASSYGGQTHEQY
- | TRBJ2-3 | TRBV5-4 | ASSLALAGHTQY
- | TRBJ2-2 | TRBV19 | ASKRNGQYRNTGELF
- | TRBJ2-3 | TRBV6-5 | ASSSRTSGDTQY
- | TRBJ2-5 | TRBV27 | ASSLWTTHQETQY
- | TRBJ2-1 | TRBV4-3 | ASSQSSGGYNEQF
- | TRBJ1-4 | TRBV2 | ASRVRGVVNEKLF
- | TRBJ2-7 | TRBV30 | AWSVEGGGASYEQY
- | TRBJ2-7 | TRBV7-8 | ASSPNRGFSYEQY
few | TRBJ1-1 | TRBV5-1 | ASSSQGAVTEAF
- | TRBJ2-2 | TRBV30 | AWSQSDLAGELF
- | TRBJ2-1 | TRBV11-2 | ASSQRQGAYNEQF
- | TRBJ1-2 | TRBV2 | ASRTGTHYGYT
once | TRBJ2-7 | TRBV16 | ASSAHRVLYEQY
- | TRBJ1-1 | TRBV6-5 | ASSPTGPEAQAF
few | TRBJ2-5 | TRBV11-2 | ASSDGAGDLRETQY
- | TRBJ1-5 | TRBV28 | ASSIVSGFGNQPQH
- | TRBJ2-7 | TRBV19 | ASSDRGASYEQY
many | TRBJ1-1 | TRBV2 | ASSRQGQMNTEAF
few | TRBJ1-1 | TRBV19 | ASNHILQETTEAF
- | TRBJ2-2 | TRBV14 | ASSYDRGTGELF
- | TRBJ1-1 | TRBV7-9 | ASSIAGEAF
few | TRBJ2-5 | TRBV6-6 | ASSYSSGGPQETQY
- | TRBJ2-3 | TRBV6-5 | ASSYVTGSRDTQY
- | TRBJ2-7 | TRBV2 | ASSRVAGYEQY
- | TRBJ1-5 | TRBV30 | AWRSGLGNQPQH
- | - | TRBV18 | ASSPDGGNGEQY
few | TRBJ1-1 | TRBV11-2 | ASSRTQRDTEAF
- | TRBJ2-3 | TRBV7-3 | ASSLGLAPDTQY
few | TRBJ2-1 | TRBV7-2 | ASSLGGTSYNEQF
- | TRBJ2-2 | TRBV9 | ASSVSTSGRGSGELF
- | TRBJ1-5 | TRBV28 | ASSLTGDAVRSNQPQH
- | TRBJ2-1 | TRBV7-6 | ASSVLGQGLRRAF
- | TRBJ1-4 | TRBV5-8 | ASSIGQGTTNEKLF
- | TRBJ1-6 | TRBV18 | ASSTDRGSPLH
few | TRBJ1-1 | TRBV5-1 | ASSSRGGFTEAF
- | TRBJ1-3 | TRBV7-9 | ASRRPGQGTRISGNTIY
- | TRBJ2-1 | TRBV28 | AIKPAGVDNEQF
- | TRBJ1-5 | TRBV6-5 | ASSYGQNQPQH
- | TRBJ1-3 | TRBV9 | ASSVGGEPGNTIY